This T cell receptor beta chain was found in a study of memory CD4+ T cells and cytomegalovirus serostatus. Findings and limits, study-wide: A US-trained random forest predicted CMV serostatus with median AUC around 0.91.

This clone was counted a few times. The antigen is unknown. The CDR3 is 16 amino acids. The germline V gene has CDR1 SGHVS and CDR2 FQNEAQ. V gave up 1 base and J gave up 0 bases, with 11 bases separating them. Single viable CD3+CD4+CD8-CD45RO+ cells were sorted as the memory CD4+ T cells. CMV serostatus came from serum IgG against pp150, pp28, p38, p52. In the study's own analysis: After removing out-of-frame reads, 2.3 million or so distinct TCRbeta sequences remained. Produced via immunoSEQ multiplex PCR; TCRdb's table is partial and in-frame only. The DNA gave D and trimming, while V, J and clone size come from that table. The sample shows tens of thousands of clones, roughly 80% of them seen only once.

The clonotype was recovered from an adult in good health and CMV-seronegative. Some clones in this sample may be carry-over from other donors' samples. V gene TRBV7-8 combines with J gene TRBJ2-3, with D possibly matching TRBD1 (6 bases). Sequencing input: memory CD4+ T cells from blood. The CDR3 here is CASSLDQQGSTDTQYF. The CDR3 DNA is TGTGCCAGCAGCTTAGATCAGCAGGGGAGCACAGATACGCAGTATTTT.